This TCR beta chain was observed in a study of response to subunit inactivated influenza vaccine. V lost 7 bases and J lost 6; bases outside the gene matches: 12. The CDR3 spans 15 residues. From germline, CDR1 is LNHDA and CDR2 SQIVND (reference sequence). There are a few counts of this clonotype. TCRdb itself ran the RT-PCR reads through MiXCR, one entry per CDR3 protein. The sample has about 180,000 distinct CDR3 sequences; nearly 9.5% are singletons. This TCR was sampled from a man aged 45-65 years who received an inactivated influenza vaccine. This chain connects TRBV19 to TRBJ2-3; 8 bases map to TRBD2. Sequencing was performed on non-naive T cells sorted from PBMCs, taken on the day of vaccination. The CDR3 DNA sequence: TGTGCCAGTACCCTTAGCGGGATCAGTAAGGATACGCAGTATTTT. Protein product: CASTLSGISKDTQYF.